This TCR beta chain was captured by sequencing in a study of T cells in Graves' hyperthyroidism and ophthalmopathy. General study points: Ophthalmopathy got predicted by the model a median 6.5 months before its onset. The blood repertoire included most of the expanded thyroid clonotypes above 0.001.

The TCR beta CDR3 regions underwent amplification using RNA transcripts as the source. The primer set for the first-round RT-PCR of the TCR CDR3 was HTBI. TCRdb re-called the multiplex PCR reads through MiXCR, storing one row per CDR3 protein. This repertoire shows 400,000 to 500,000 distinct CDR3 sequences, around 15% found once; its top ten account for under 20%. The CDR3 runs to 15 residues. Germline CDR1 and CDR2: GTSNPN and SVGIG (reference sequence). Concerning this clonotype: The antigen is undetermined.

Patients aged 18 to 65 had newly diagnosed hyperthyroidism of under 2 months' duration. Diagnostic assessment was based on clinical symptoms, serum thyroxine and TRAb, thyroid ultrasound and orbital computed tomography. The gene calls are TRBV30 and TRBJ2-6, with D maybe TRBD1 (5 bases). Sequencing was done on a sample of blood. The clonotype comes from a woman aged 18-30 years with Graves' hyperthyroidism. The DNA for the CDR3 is TGTGCTTACGTGGACATCGTCTCTGGGGCCAACGTCCTGACTTTC. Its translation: CAYVDIVSGANVLTF. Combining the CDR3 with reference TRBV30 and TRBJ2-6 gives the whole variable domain SQTIHQWPATLVQPVGSPLSLECTVEGTSNPNLYWYRQAAGRGLQLLFYSVGIGQISSEVPQNLSASRPQDRQFILSSKKLLLSDSGFYLCAYVDIVSGANVLTFGAGSRLTVL.